These 31 T cell receptor beta chains were all obtained from the same sample, sequenced in a study of T-cell reconstitution after alpha-beta-depleted transplantation in children. Preparing the TCRbeta library involved the use of unique molecular identifiers. TCRdb re-derived calls from the PCR reads in MiXCR, one entry per CDR3 protein. The table shows 97,000 or so distinct CDR3 sequences, with over 6% occurring only once. The source was PBMCs, collected before TCRalphabeta/CD19-depleted stem cell transplant. The receptors originated from a boy aged 2 to 10 with acute lymphoblastic leukemia, due to receive a stem cell transplant.

V gene TRBV7-9 combines with J gene TRBJ2-1; TRBD2 aligns across 10 bases. Trimming took 2 bases from V and 8 from J; bases not matched to a gene: 6. Per germline, CDR1 SEHNR and CDR2 FQNEAQ (reference sequence). The CDR3 totals 15 residues. CDR3 nucleotides: TGTGCCAGCAGCTTAACTAGCGGGGTTGGCTATGAGCAGTTCTTC. Protein sequence: CASSLTSGVGYEQFF.

This clonotype was seen ten or more times. V and J are TRBV9 and TRBJ2-3, with TRBD2 as a possible D gene (6 bases). This CDR3 has 15 residues. V shed 3 bases and J shed 0 bases, with 11 bases lying between them. Germline V gives CDR1 SGDLS, CDR2 YYNGEE. This CDR3 is CASSDGGSSTDTQYF. The CDR3 region has the DNA TGTGCCAGCAGCGATGGGGGGTCTAGCACAGATACGCAGTATTTT.

This chain connects TRBV29-1 to TRBJ1-2, with D possibly being TRBD1 (5 bases). Germline CDR1 and CDR2: SQVTM and ANQGSEA. The CDR3 sequence is 13 residues long. The ends were cut back, 5 bases at V and 2 bases at J, with 12 bases in the middle. The CDR3 reads CSVSGTPNYGYTF. In DNA, the CDR3 is TGCAGCGTTTCCGGGACGCCCAACTATGGCTACACCTTC.

This rearrangement joins TRBV7-4 to TRBJ1-3; TRBD1 aligns across 7 bases. Germline V gene sequence: CDR1 SGHVT, CDR2 SQSDAQ. Losses at the gene ends were 5 bases for V and 4 bases for J; bases not matched to a gene: 23. The CDR3 sequence is 20 residues long. The CDR3 DNA follows: TGTGCCAGCAGCCGTTGGGACAGCCACCGAACGACTACGGCCGGAAACACCATATATTTT. Its translation is CASSRWDSHRTTTAGNTIYF. Based on the CDR3 plus reference TRBV7-4 and TRBJ1-3, the full variable domain is GAGVSQSPRYKVAKRGRDVALRCDSISGHVTLYWYRQTLGQGSEVLTYSQSDAQRDKSGRPSGRFSAERPERSVSTLKIQRTEQGDSAVYLCASSRWDSHRTTTAGNTIYFGEGSWLTVV.

This clonotype was seen ten or more times. CDR3 nucleotide sequence: TGCGCCAGCAGCTTGGAGGTGGTGACGGCCGAAGGAAAACTGTTTTTT. It codes for CASSLEVVTAEGKLFF. J is TRBJ1-4 and V is TRBV5-1; D unresolved. V was trimmed by 0 bases and J by 10 bases, leaving 19 bases between them. This CDR3 region has 16 residues. Looked up from germline, CDR1 is SGHRS and CDR2 is YFSETQ.

This clonotype occurred a few times. The chain carries TRBV3-1 and TRBJ2-5, with 9 positions matching TRBD2. CDR3 length: 17 amino acids. V shed 1 base and J 2 bases; nucleotides not matched to a gene: 8. From germline, CDR1 is LGHDT and CDR2 YNNKEL (reference sequence). The CDR3 protein is CASSQVSGAGGQETQYF. CDR3 coding DNA: TGTGCCAGCAGCCAAGTGTCTGGAGCGGGGGGACAAGAGACCCAGTACTTC.

This clonotype was counted at least ten times. The rearrangement uses TRBV3-1 and TRBJ1-1; D call uncertain. V lost 1 base to trimming and J lost 1 base, with 4 bases between them. CDR1 is LGHDT, CDR2 YNNKEL, per germline (reference sequence). There are 13 residues in the CDR3. DNA of the CDR3: TGTGCCAGCAGCCAAGGATGGAACACTGAAGCTTTCTTT. Translating it yields CASSQGWNTEAFF.

J is TRBJ2-1 and V is TRBV6-2 or TRBV6-3, with 8 bases fitting TRBD2. Trimming at V came to 4 bases and at J to 3 bases, leaving 5 bases not matched to a gene. The CDR3 totals 15 residues. Germline CDR1 is MNHEY and CDR2 is SVGEGT. The CDR3 DNA reads TGTGCCAGCAGTTGGAGGGGACTAGTCTACAATGAGCAGTTCTTC. It codes for CASSWRGLVYNEQFF.

There are many counts of this clonotype. The chain joins TRBV24-1 to TRBJ2-7; 7 bases line up with TRBD1. Trimming at V came to 2 bases and at J to 6 bases, leaving 9 bases not matched to a gene. Looked up from germline, CDR1 is KGHDR and CDR2 is SFDVKD. The CDR3 runs to 15 residues. The CDR3 nucleotides are TGTGCCACCAGTGATTCGACAGGGCGTTTTTCCGAGCAGTACTTC. It translates to CATSDSTGRFSEQYF.

This clonotype has only a few counts. This chain connects TRBV18 to TRBJ1-4, with TRBD1 identical over 11 bases. CDR1 and CDR2 from the germline V gene are KGHSH and LQKENI. Trimming took 2 bases from V and 8 from J; bases not matched to a gene: 1. The CDR3 spans 14 residues. The CDR3 region has the DNA TGTGCCAGCTCACCAAGGACAGGGGGCGAAAAACTGTTTTTT. Its translation is CASSPRTGGEKLFF.

The V and J genes are TRBV6-5 and TRBJ1-2, with D uncertain. Trimming took off 4 bases at V and 3 bases at J, with 9 bases between the two ends. The CDR3 consists of 13 residues. In germline, CDR1 is MNHEY, CDR2 SVGAGI. The CDR3 sequence: CASSLRGYYGYTF. DNA of the CDR3: TGTGCCAGCAGTTTGCGCGGATACTATGGCTACACCTTC.

This chain connects TRBV11-2 to TRBJ2-3, with TRBD2 matching 14 bases. The J segment lost 0 bases and the V segment lost 5 bases, leaving 13 bases of the junction unmatched. The CDR3 spans 20 residues. Germline loops: CDR1 SGHAT, CDR2 FQNNGV. The DNA of the CDR3 is TGTGCCAGCAGCGTTCCGGGACTAGCGGGGGACCTCTCGAGCACAGATACGCAGTATTTT. Amino acids: CASSVPGLAGDLSSTDTQYF.

The chain recombines TRBV3-1 with TRBJ2-3; 7 bases map to TRBD2. The CDR3 totals 15 residues. Germline V gene lookup returns CDR1 LGHDT and CDR2 YNNKEL (reference sequence). The V segment lost 10 bases and the J segment 3 bases; nucleotides outside the gene matches: 13. The CDR3 reads CATSHDTGGTDTQYF. The DNA for the CDR3 is TGTGCCACCTCCCATGATACGGGGGGAACAGATACGCAGTATTTT.

Ten or more counts support this clonotype. The chain carries TRBV6-6 and TRBJ1-6; D gene uncertain. The CDR3 covers 12 residues. V was trimmed by 4 bases and J by 15 bases, leaving 13 bases between them. Per germline, CDR1 MNHNY and CDR2 SVGAGI (reference sequence). The CDR3 DNA sequence: TGTGCCAGCAGTTCCAAGAGGGAGCTCCTCCACTTT. It translates to CASSSKRELLHF.

This clonotype was detected only a few times. The chain carries TRBV6-1 and TRBJ1-1, with a weak D call TRBD1 (5 bases). V gave up 10 bases and J gave up 1 base, with 16 bases separating them. This CDR3 is 14 amino acids long. Germline CDR1 MNHNS, CDR2 SASEGT. The CDR3 spells CATQGLGGNTEAFF. CDR3 DNA sequence: TGTGCCACCCAGGGACTGGGGGGGAACACTGAAGCTTTCTTT.

The chain is built from TRBV5-1 and TRBJ1-2; D remains ambiguous. The length of the CDR3 is 14 residues. V gave up 2 bases and J gave up 8 bases, with 16 bases separating them. Germline assignment: CDR1 SGHRS and CDR2 YFSETQ. CDR3 bases: TGCGCCAGCAGCTTTAAGGACGGCCCGGGAGGCTACACCTTC. This translates into CASSFKDGPGGYTF.

This clonotype has at least ten counts. This chain connects TRBV6-1 to TRBJ2-3; 7 bases match TRBD2. This CDR3 region has 15 residues. Germline trimming cut 4 bases from V and 3 bases from J; bases unmatched to any gene: 7. The V gene's germline CDR1 is MNHNS and CDR2 SASEGT. This CDR3 is CASSAVAGQTDTQYF. The CDR3 bases are TGTGCCAGCAGTGCAGTAGCGGGCCAAACAGATACGCAGTATTTT.

This rearrangement joins TRBV28 to TRBJ1-2; D is unresolved. This CDR3 has 14 amino acids. With 6 bases removed from V and 3 bases from J, the gap between germline ends came to 14 bases. The germline gives CDR1 MDHEN, CDR2 SYDVKM. The CDR3 region has the DNA TGTGCCAGCAGGCCGCACCCGGGGTACTATGGCTACACCTTC. It is translated as CASRPHPGYYGYTF.

This clonotype was detected ten times or more. The chain links TRBV12-1 to TRBJ2-6. TRBV12-1 is a pseudogene. The CDR3 is 9 amino acids. The CDR3 DNA reads as TGTGCCAGCACCAGGGTCCTGACTTTC. It translates to CASTRVLTF.

This clonotype showed up many times. The chain links TRBV12-3 or TRBV12-4 to TRBJ2-3; tentative D call: TRBD2 (6 bases). Trimming pared 2 bases from V and 2 bases from J, leaving 14 bases between. The CDR3 loop spans 16 amino acids. CDR3 protein: CASSLSGDTSTDTQYF. The CDR3 DNA follows: TGTGCCAGCAGTTTATCGGGAGACACATCCACAGATACGCAGTATTTT.

The chain uses TRBV3-1 and TRBJ2-5; 8 bases match TRBD2. The CDR3 is 16 residues long. With 4 bases clipped from V and 2 bases from J, the junction kept 9 bases outside the gene matches. CDR1 and CDR2 (germline): LGHDT, YNNKEL (reference sequence). The CDR3 region is CASSRSLLAVQETQYF. CDR3 bases: TGTGCCAGCAGCCGAAGCCTACTAGCGGTGCAAGAGACCCAGTACTTC.

This clonotype was counted at least ten times. This chain uses TRBV4-1 with TRBJ2-1; 7 bases map to TRBD1. Germline CDR1 reads MGHRA; CDR2 reads YSYEKL. The V and J ends lost 3 bases and 5 bases, in that order; junction bases with no gene match: 4. CDR3 length: 14 amino acids. CDR3 residues: CASSHRTGDNEQFF. CDR3 in DNA: TGCGCCAGCAGCCATCGGACAGGAGACAATGAGCAGTTCTTC.

In this sample, this clonotype turned up many times. In nucleotides, the CDR3 is TGTGCCAGCTCACCCACTAGGGCGGAAGCAGATACGCAGTATTTT. Protein: CASSPTRAEADTQYF. The chain carries TRBV18 and TRBJ2-3; perhaps TRBD2 as D (5 bases). This CDR3 is 15 amino acids long. Trimming pared 3 bases from V and 4 bases from J, leaving 14 bases between. The germline gives CDR1 KGHSH, CDR2 LQKENI.

This clonotype has a handful of counts. The chain employs TRBV6-2 or TRBV6-3 and TRBJ2-1; possibly TRBD1 for D (6 bases). The CDR3 runs to 13 residues. Trimming took off 5 bases at V and 6 bases at J, with 11 bases between the two ends. Germline CDR1 is MNHEY and CDR2 is SVGEGT. CDR3 nucleotide sequence: TGTGCCAGCAGTAACGTCAGGGGCAATGAGCAGTTCTTC. This encodes CASSNVRGNEQFF.

This clonotype has a handful of counts. The chain uses TRBV5-1 and TRBJ1-1; TRBD1 aligns across 8 bases. Trimming removed 0 bases from V and 6 bases from J; junction bases left unmatched: 10. CDR3 length: 16 amino acids. CDR1 and CDR2 (germline): SGHRS, YFSETQ. This CDR3 reads CASSLGWTGRGSEAFF. The CDR3 DNA sequence: TGCGCCAGCAGCTTGGGCTGGACAGGGCGGGGGTCTGAAGCTTTCTTT. Using reference TRBV5-1 and TRBJ1-1 for the parts outside the CDR3, the full variable domain is KAGVTQTPRYLIKTRGQQVTLSCSPISGHRSVSWYQQTPGQGLQFLFEYFSETQRNKGNFPGRFSGRQFSNSRSEMNVSTLELGDSALYLCASSLGWTGRGSEAFFGQGTRLTVV.

This clonotype was observed many times. The chain is built from TRBV20-1 and TRBJ2-3, with D perhaps TRBD1 or TRBD2 (7 bases each). The CDR3 runs 15 residues. Trimming left V 7 bases short and J 3 bases short, with 20 bases between. Germline V gene lookup returns CDR1 DFQATT and CDR2 SNEGSKA (reference sequence). The CDR3 region is CSVSPGGARTDTQYF. CDR3 coding DNA: TGCAGTGTTTCCCCAGGGGGGGCTAGGACAGATACGCAGTATTTT.

This clonotype has a count of ten or more. This chain connects TRBV4-2 to TRBJ2-7; 7 bases agree with TRBD2. There are 16 residues in the CDR3. Germline V gene lookup returns CDR1 LGHNA and CDR2 YNFKEQ. V lost 0 bases and J lost 7; bases outside the gene matches: 12. CDR3 sequence reads: CASSQEKAGVPWEQYF. CDR3 nucleotide sequence: TGTGCCAGCAGCCAAGAAAAGGCGGGGGTTCCCTGGGAGCAGTACTTC.

To note about this clonotype: This may arise from a read error, as a much more abundant clone is one base away. V and J are TRBV20-1 and TRBJ2-1; 8 nucleotides align to TRBD2. The CDR3 has 15 residues. The germline gives CDR1 DFQATT, CDR2 SNEGSKA (reference sequence). The CDR3 here is CCASGTGTRFNEQFF. CDR3 nucleotide sequence: TGCTGTGCTAGTGGTACGGGGACTAGATTCAATGAGCAGTTCTTC.

The V call is TRBV7-2, the J call TRBJ2-5; D is uncertain. CDR3 length equals 17 residues. Trimming cost V 4 bases and J 7 bases, with 25 bases left between them. Germline V gene lookup returns CDR1 SGHTA and CDR2 FQGNSA. CDR3 protein: CASSSKFSPPSGLTQYF. In DNA form, the CDR3 reads TGTGCCAGCAGCTCCAAATTTTCCCCACCTTCTGGCTTGACCCAGTACTTC.

In its sample, this clonotype was seen a few times. The J gene is TRBJ1-3, the V gene TRBV12-3 or TRBV12-4; 8 positions agree with TRBD1. The CDR3 contains 15 residues. V dropped 7 bases and J dropped 2; count of bases not matched to a gene: 7. The DNA of the CDR3 is TGTGCCAGCACCAAAACAGGGGGTGCTGGAAACACCATATATTTT. As protein: CASTKTGGAGNTIYF.

This clonotype was observed a handful of times. The rearrangement uses TRBV7-9 and TRBJ1-2; D uncertain. Per germline, CDR1 SEHNR and CDR2 FQNEAQ (reference sequence). The CDR3 has 15 amino acids. V shed 2 bases and J shed 8 bases, with 18 bases lying between them. The CDR3, as DNA: TGTGCCAGCAGCTTAATGGGGATCGAGTCCTACGGCTACACCTTC. Translation gives CASSLMGIESYGYTF.